This T cell receptor beta chain was sequenced for a study of blood T cells in healthy people across ages. It was with a sample-barcoded 5' primer and a J-beta primer mix that a second PCR of roughly 7 to 11 cycles was run. One entry per CDR3 protein, called by TCRdb with MiXCR from the 5' RACE reads. The data show 1,800,000 or so distinct CDR3 sequences, with about 39% seen just once and 23% held by the top ten. This clonotype was counted only a few times. Its antigen is not identified. V was shortened by 5 bases and J by 4 bases, with 15 bases between the two germline ends. The CDR3 is 14 amino acids. Germline V gene data show CDR1 as DFQATT and CDR2 as SNEGSKA (reference sequence). Notes on the study in general: Unknown donor CMV status possibly confounded expanded clonotype changes.

The chain uses TRBV20-1 and TRBJ2-1; D ambiguous. The sample comprised blood. The origin of this receptor is a human donor in good health. This CDR3 is CSALRLGEYNEQFF. The CDR3 DNA reads TGCAGTGCTCTCCGGCTAGGAGAATACAATGAGCAGTTCTTC.